This T cell receptor (beta chain) was identified in a study of blood T cell repertoires in COVID-19. Data came from immunoSEQ multiplex PCR; TCRdb stores just in-frame clones and leaves some out. The table includes 260,000 or so clones, 85% detected once. Sequencing was carried out using PBMCs or T cells enriched from blood (not recorded which). The TCR sequence derives from a woman in her forties or fifties who had recovered from COVID-19.

The CDR3 region is CASSPENAEETQYF. CDR3 DNA: TGTGCCAGCAGCCCAGAAAATGCGGAAGAGACCCAGTACTTC. The gene calls are TRBV11-2 and TRBJ2-5; no reliable D call. The CDR3 is made up of 14 amino acids. CDR1 and CDR2 (germline): SGHAT, FQNNGV. V lost 5 bases and J lost 3, with 13 bases in between.